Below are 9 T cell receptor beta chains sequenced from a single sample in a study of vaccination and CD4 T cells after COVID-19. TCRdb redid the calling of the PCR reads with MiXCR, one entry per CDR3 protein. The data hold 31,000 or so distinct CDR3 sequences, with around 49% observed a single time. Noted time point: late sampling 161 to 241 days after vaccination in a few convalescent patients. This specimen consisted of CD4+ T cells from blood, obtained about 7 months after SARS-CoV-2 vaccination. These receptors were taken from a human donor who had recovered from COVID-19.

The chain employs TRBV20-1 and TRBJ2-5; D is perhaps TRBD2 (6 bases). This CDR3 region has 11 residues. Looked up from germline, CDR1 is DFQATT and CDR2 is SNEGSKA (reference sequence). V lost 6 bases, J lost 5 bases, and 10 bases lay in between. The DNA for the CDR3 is TGCAGTGCCCGGGGGTCGGAGACCCAGTACTTC. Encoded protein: CSARGSETQYF.

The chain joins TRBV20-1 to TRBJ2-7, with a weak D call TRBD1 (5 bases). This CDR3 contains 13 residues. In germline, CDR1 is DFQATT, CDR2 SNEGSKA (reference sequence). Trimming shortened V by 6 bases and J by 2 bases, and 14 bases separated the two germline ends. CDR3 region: CSASVGAAYEQYF. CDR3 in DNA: TGCAGTGCCTCCGTAGGGGCAGCCTACGAGCAGTACTTC.

In nucleotides, the CDR3 is TGTGCCAGCAGTGTTCTCGGGGGGACCTCGGGAGATACGCAGTATTTT. Protein: CASSVLGGTSGDTQYF. This chain joins TRBV6-1 and TRBJ2-3; 7 nucleotides line up with TRBD2. The V segment lost 4 bases and the J segment 5 bases; nucleotides outside the gene matches: 12. The CDR3 contains 16 residues. CDR1 MNHNS and CDR2 SASEGT come from the germline V gene.

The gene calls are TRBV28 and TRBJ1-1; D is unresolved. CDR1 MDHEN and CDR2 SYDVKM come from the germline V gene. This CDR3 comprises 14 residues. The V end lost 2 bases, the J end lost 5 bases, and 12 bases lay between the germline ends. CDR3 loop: CASSLTDRLTEAFF. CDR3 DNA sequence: TGTGCCAGCAGTTTAACGGACCGCCTAACTGAAGCTTTCTTT.

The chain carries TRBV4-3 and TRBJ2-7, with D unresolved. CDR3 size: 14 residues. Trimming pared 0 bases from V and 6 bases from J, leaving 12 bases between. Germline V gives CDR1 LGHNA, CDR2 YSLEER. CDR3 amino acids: CASSQELTTREQYF. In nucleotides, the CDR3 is TGCGCCAGCAGCCAAGAATTAACCACCCGCGAGCAGTACTTC.

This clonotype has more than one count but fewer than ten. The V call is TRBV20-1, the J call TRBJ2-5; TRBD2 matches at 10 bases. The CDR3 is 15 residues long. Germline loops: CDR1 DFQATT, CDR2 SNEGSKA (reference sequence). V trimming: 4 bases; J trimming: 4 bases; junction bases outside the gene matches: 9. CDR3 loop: CSATSSGSVGETQYF. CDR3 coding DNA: TGCAGTGCTACTTCTAGCGGGAGTGTCGGAGAGACCCAGTACTTC.

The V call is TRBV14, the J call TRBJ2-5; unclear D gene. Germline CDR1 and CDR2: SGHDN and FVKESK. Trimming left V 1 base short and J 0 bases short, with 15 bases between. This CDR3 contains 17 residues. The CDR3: CASSQGEGMMYQETQYF. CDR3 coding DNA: TGTGCCAGCAGCCAAGGGGAAGGAATGATGTACCAAGAGACCCAGTACTTC.

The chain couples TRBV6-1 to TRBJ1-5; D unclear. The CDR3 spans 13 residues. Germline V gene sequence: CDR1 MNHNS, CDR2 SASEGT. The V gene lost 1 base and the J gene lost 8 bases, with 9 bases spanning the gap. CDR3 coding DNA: TGTGCCAGCAGTGAAGAAGGTTTCAAGCCCCAGCATTTT. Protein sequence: CASSEEGFKPQHF.

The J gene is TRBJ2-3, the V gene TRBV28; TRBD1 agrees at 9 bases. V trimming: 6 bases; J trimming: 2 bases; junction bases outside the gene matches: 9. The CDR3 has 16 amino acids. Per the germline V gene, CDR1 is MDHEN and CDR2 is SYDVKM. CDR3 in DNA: TGTGCCAGCAGAACCTCTGACAGGGGGGACACAGATACGCAGTATTTT. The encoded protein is CASRTSDRGDTDTQYF.